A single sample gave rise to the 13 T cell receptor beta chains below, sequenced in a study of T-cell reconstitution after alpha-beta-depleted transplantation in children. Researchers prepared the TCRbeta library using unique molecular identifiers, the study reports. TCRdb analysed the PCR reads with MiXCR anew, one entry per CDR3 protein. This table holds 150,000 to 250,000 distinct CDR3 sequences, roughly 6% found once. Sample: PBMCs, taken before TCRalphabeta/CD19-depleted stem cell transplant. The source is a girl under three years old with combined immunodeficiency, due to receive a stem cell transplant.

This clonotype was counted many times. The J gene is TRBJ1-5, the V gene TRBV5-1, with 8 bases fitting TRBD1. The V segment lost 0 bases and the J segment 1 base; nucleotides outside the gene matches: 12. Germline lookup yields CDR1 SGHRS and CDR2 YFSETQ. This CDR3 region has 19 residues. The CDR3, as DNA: TGCGCCAGCAGCTTGGCTCCTCAGGGGGCCGGGGTGAGCAATCAGCCCCAGCATTTT. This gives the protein CASSLAPQGAGVSNQPQHF.

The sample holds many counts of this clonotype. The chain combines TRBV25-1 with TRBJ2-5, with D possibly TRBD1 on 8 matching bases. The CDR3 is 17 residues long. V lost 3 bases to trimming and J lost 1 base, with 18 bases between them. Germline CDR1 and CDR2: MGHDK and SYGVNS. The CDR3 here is CASSDLNRGGVQETQYF. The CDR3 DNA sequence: TGTGCCAGCAGTGACCTAAACAGGGGGGGGGTCCAAGAGACCCAGTACTTC.

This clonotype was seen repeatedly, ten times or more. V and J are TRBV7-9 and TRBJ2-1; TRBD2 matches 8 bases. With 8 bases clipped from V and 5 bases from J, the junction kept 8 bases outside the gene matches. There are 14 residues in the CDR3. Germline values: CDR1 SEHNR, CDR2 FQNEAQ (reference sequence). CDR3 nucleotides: TGTGCCAGCCCCGAAGCGGGGGACAACAATGAGCAGTTCTTC. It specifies CASPEAGDNNEQFF.

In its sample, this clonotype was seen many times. The CDR3 DNA sequence: TGTGCCAGTAACTCTCACAAGTCTCCAGATCCGTACGAGCAGTACTTC. Amino acid sequence: CASNSHKSPDPYEQYF. This rearrangement joins TRBV2 to TRBJ2-7, with D uncertain. Germline values: CDR1 SNHLY, CDR2 FYNNEI. Deletions cut 9 bases from V and 4 bases from J, with 25 bases between. The CDR3 spans 16 residues.

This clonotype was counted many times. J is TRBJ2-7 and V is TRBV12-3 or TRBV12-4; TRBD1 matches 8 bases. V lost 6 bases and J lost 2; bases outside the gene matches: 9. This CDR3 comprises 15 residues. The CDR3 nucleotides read TGTGCCAGCAGCTATCCGGGACAGGCCCCCTACGAGCAGTACTTC. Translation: CASSYPGQAPYEQYF.

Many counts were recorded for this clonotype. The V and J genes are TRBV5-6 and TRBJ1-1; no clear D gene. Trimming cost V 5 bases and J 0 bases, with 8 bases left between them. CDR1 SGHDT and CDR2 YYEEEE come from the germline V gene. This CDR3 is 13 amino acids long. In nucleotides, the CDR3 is TGTGCCAGCAGTTTTACAGTGAACACTGAAGCTTTCTTT. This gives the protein CASSFTVNTEAFF.

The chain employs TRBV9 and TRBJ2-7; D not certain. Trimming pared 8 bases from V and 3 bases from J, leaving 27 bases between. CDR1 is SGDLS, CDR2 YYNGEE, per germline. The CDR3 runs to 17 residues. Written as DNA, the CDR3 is TGTGCCAGTACAGTGGAAAGTCCCTTTGAAGGTTACTACGAGCAGTACTTC. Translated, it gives CASTVESPFEGYYEQYF. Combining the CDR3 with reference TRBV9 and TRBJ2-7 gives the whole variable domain DSGVTQTPKHLITATGQRVTLRCSPRSGDLSVYWYQQSLDQGLQFLIQYYNGEERAKGNILERFSAQQFPDLHSELNLSSLELGDSALYFCASTVESPFEGYYEQYFGPGTRLTVT.

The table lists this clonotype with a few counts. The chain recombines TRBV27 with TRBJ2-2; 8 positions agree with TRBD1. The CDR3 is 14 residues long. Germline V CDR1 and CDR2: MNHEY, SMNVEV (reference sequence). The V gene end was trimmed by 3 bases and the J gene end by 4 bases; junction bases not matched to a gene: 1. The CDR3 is CASSLGQATGELFF. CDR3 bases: TGTGCCAGCAGTTTGGGACAGGCCACCGGGGAGCTGTTTTTT.

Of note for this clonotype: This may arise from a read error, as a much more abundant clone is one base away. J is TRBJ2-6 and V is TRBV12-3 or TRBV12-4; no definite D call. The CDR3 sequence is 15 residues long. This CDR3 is CVSSFGVPGANVLTF. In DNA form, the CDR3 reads TGTGTCAGCAGTTTTGGGGTTCCTGGGGCCAACGTCCTGACTTTC.

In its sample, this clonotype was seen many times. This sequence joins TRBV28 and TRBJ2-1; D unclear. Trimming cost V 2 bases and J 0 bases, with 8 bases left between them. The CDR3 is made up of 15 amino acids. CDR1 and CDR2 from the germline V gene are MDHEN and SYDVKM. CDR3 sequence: CASSLQDLSYNEQFF. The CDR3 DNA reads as TGTGCCAGCAGTTTACAGGACCTCTCCTACAATGAGCAGTTCTTC.

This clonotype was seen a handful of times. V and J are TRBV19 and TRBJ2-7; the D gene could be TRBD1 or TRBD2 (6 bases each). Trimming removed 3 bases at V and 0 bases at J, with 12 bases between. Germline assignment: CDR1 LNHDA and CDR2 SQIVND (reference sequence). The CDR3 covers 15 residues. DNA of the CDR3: TGTGCCAGTAGTATGTCGGGGGCGAGCTCCTACGAGCAGTACTTC. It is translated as CASSMSGASSYEQYF.

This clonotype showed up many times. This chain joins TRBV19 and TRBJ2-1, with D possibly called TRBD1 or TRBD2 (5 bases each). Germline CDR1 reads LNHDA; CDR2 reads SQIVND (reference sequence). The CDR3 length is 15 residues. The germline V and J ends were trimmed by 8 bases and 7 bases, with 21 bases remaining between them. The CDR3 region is CASETGAGLNNEQFF. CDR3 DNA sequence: TGTGCCAGTGAAACCGGGGCAGGGCTTAATAATGAGCAGTTCTTC.

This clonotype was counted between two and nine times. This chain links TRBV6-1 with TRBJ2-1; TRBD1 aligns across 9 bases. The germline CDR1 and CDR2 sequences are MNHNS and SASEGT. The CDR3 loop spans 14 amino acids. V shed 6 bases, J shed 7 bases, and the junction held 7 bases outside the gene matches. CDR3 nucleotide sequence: TGTGCCAGCAGCCAACAGGGGGCCGGGAATGAGCAGTTCTTC. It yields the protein CASSQQGAGNEQFF.